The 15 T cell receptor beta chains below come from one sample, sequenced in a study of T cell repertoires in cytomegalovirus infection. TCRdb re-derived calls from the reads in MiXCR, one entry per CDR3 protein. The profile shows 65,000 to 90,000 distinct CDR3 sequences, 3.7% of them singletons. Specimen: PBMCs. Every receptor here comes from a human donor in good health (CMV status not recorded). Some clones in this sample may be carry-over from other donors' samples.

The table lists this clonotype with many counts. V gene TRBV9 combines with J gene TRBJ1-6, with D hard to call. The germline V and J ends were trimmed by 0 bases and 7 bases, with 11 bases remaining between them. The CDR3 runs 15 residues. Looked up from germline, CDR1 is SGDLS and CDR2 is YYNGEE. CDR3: CASSVDMAANSPLHF. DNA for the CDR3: TGTGCCAGCAGCGTAGATATGGCGGCGAATTCACCCCTCCACTTT. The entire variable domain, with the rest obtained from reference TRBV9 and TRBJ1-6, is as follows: DSGVTQTPKHLITATGQRVTLRCSPRSGDLSVYWYQQSLDQGLQFLIQYYNGEERAKGNILERFSAQQFPDLHSELNLSSLELGDSALYFCASSVDMAANSPLHFGNGTRLTVT.

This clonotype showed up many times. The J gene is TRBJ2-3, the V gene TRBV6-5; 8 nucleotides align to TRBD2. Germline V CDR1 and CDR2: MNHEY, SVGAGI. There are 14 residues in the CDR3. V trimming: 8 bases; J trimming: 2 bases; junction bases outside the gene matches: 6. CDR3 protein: CASGGLAYTDTQYF. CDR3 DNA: TGTGCCAGCGGAGGACTAGCCTACACAGATACGCAGTATTTT.

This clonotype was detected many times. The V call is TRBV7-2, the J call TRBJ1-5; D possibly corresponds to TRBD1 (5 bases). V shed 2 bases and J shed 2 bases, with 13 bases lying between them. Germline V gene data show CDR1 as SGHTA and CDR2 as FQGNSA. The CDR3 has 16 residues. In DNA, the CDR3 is TGTGCCAGCAGCTTAAGAGGCAGGGAAGGCAATCAGCCCCAGCATTTT. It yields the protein CASSLRGREGNQPQHF.

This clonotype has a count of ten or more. CDR3 DNA: TGTGCCAGCAGACGATACCGACAGACGGACAATGAGCAGTTCTTC. Its protein product is CASRRYRQTDNEQFF. The chain uses TRBV27 and TRBJ2-1; tentative D call: TRBD1 (5 bases). CDR1 and CDR2 (germline): MNHEY, SMNVEV (reference sequence). The germline V and J ends were trimmed by 6 bases and 5 bases, with 17 bases remaining between them. CDR3 size: 15 residues.

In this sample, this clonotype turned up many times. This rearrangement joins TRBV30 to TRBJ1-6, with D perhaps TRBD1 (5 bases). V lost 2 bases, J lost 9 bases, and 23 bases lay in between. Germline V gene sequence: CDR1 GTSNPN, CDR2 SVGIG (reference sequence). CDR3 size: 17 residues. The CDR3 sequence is CAWSTDLLSWDGSPLHF. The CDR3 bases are TGTGCCTGGAGTACGGACCTCCTGAGCTGGGACGGTTCACCCCTCCACTTT.

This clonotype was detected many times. CDR3 nucleotides: TGTGCCAGTCAGCACCGGTTGCGCAATCAGCCCCAGCATTTT. Translating gives CASQHRLRNQPQHF. The V gene is TRBV19, the J gene TRBJ1-5; no reliable D call. Looked up from germline, CDR1 is LNHDA and CDR2 is SQIVND (reference sequence). Trimming took off 8 bases at V and 2 bases at J, with 13 bases between the two ends. CDR3 size: 14 residues.

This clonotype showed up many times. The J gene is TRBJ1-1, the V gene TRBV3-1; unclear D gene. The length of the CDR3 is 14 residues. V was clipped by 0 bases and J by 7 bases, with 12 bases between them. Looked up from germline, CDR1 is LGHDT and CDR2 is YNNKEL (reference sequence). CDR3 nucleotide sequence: TGTGCCAGCAGCCAAGAACGGCCTAGGTTTGAAGCTTTCTTT. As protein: CASSQERPRFEAFF.

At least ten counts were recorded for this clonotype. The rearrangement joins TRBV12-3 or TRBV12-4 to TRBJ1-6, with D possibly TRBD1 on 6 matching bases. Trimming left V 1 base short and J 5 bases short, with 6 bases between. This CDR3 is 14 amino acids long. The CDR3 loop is CASSLGQDNSPLHF. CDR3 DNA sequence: TGTGCCAGCAGTTTAGGACAGGATAATTCACCCCTCCACTTT.

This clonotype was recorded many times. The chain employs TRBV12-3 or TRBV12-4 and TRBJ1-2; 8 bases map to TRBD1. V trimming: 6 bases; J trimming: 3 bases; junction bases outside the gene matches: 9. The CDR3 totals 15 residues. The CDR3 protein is CASSHPGTGDYGYTF. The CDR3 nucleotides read TGTGCCAGCAGCCACCCGGGGACAGGCGACTATGGCTACACCTTC.

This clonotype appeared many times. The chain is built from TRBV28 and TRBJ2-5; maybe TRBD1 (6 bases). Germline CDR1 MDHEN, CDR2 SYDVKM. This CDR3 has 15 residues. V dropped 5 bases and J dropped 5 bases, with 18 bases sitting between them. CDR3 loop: CASSLPTGRGETQYF. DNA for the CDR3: TGTGCCAGCAGTCTACCAACAGGGAGAGGGGAGACCCAGTACTTC.

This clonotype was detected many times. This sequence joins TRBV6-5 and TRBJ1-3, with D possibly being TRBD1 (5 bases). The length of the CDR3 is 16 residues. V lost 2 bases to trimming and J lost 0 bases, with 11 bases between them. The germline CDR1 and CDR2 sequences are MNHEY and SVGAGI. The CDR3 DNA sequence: TGTGCCAGCAGTTACGGGGCCGGGATCTCTGGAAACACCATATATTTT. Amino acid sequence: CASSYGAGISGNTIYF.

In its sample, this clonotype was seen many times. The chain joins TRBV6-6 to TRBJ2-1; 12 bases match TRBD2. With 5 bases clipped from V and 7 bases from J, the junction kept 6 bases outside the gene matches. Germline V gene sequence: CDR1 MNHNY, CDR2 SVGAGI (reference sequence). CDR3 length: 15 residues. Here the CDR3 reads CASSELAGGLNEQFF. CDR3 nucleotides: TGTGCCAGCAGTGAGCTAGCGGGGGGGCTGAATGAGCAGTTCTTC.

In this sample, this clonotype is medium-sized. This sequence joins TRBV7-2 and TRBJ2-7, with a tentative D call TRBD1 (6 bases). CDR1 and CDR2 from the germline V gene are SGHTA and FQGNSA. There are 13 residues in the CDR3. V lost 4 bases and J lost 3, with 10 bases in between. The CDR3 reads CASSSDRFYEQYF. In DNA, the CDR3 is TGTGCCAGCAGCTCAGACAGGTTCTACGAGCAGTACTTC.

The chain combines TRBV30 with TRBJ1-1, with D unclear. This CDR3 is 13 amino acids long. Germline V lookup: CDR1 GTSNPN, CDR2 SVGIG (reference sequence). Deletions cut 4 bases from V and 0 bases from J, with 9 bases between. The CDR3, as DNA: TGTGCCTGGAATGGAAGGATGAACACTGAAGCTTTCTTT. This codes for CAWNGRMNTEAFF. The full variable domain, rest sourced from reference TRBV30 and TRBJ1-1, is SQTIHQWPATLVQPVGSPLSLECTVEGTSNPNLYWYRQAAGRGLQLLFYSVGIGQISSEVPQNLSASRPQDRQFILSSKKLLLSDSGFYLCAWNGRMNTEAFFGQGTRLTVV.

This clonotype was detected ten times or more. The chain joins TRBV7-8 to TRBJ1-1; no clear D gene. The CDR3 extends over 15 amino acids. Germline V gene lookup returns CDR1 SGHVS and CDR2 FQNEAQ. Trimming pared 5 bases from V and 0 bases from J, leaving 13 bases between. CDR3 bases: TGTGCCAGCAGCAATAAAAGGGTGGTGAACACTGAAGCTTTCTTT. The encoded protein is CASSNKRVVNTEAFF.